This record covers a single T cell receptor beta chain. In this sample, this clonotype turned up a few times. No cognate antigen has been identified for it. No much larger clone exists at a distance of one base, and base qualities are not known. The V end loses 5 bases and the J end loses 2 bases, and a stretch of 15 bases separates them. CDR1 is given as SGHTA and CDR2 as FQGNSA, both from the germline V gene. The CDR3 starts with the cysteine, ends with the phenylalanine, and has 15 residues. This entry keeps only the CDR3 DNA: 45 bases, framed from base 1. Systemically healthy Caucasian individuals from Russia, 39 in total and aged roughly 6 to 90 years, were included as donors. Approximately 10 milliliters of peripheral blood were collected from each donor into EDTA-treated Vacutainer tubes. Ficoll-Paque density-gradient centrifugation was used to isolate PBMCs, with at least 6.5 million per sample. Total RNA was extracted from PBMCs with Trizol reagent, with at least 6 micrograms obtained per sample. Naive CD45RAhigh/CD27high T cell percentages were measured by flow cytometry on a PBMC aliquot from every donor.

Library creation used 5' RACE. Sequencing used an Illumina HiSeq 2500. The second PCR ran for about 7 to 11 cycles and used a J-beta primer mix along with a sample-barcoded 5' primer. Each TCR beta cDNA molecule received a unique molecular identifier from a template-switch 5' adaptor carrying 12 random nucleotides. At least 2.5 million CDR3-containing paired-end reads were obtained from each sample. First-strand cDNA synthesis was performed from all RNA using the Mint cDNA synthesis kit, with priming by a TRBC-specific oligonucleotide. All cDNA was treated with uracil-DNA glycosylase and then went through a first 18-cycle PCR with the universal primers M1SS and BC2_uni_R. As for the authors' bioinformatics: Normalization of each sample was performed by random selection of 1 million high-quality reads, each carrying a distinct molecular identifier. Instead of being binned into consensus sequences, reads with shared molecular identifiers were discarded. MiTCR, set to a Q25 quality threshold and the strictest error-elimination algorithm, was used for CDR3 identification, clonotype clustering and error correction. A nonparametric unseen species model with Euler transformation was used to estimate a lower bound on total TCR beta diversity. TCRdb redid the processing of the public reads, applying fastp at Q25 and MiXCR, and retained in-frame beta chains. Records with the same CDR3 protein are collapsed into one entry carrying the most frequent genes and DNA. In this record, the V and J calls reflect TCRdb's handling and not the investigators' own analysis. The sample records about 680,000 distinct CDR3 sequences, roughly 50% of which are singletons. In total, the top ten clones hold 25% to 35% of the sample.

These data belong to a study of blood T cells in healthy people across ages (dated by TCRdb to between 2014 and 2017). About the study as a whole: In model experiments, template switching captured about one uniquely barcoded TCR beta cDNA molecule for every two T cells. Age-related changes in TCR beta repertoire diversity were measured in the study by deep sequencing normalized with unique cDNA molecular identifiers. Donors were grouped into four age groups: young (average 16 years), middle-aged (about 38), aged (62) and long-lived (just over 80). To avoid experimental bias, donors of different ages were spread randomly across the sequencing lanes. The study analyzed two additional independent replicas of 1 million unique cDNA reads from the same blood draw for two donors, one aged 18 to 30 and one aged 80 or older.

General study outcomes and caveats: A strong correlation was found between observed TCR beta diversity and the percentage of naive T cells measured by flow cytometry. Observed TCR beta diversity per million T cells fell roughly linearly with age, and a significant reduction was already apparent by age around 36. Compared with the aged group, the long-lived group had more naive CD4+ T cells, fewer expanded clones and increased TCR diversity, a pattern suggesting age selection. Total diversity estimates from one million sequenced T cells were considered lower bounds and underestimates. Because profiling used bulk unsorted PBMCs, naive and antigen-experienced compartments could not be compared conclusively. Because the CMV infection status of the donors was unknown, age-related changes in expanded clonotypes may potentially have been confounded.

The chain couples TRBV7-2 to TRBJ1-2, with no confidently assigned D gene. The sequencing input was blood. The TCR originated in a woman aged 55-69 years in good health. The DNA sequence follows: TGTGCCAGCAGCCCCCCCGCTGCACGGAACTATGGCTACACCTTC. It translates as CASSPPAARNYGYTF.